This T cell receptor beta chain comes out of a study of regulatory T cells in long-lasting Graves disease. Libraries of TCR beta came from iRepertoire HTBI primers plus Arm-PCR of CDR3 regions. TCRdb used MiXCR to reprocess the multiplex PCR reads, holding one entry per CDR3 protein. The table lists about 450,000 distinct CDR3 sequences, 14% of them singletons. This clonotype was seen only a few times. Its specificity is unknown. Overall study findings and caveats: Limited samples may have lowered accuracy. Persistent disease favored TRBV28, TRBJ1-2 and TRBJ2-5.

CDR1 is SGHDN, CDR2 FVKESK, per germline. This CDR3 is built from 15 residues. The V gene end was trimmed by 4 bases and the J gene end by 6 bases; junction bases not matched to a gene: 9. As for time point: newly diagnosed GD, antithyroid drugs for less than 3 months. RNA extracted from PBMCs served as the sequencing template. Each of the patients was recruited from an endocrinology department situated in Xi'an, China. The same specimen was also included in a second study, on T cells in Graves' hyperthyroidism and ophthalmopathy.

The sequence came from a woman in her 50s with Graves disease. The chain combines TRBV14 with TRBJ2-1; TRBD1 matches 7 bases. Sequences were derived from peripheral blood mononuclear cells (PBMCs), sampled at new diagnosis, from a patient treated with antithyroid drugs. The CDR3 DNA follows: TGTGCCAGCAGCCCGAAGACAGGGTTCGGCAATGAGCAGTTCTTC. It specifies CASSPKTGFGNEQFF.